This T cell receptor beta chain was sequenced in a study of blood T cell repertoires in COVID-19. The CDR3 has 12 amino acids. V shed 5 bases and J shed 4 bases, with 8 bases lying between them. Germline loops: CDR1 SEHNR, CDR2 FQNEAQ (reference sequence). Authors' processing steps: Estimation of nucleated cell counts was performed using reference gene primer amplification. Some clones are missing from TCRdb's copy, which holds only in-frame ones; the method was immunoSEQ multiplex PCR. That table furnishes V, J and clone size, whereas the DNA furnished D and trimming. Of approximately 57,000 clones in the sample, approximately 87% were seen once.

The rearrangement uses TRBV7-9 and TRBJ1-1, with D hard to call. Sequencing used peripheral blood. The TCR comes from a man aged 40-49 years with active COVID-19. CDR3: CASSRLSTEAFF. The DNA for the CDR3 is TGTGCCAGCAGCCGACTGAGCACTGAAGCTTTCTTT.